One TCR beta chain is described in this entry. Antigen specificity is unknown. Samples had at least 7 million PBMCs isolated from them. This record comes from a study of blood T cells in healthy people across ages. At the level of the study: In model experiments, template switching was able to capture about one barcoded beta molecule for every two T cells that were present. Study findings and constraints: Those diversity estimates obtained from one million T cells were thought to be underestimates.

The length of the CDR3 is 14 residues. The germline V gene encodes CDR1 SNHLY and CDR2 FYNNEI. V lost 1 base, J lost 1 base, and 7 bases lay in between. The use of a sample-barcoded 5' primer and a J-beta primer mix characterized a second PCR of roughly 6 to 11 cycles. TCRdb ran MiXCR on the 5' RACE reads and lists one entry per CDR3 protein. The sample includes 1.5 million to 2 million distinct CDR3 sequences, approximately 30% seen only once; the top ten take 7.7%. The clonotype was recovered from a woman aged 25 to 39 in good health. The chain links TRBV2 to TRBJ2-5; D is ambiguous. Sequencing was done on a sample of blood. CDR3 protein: CASSEEWIQETQYF. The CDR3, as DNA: TGTGCCAGCAGTGAAGAGTGGATCCAAGAGACCCAGTACTTC.